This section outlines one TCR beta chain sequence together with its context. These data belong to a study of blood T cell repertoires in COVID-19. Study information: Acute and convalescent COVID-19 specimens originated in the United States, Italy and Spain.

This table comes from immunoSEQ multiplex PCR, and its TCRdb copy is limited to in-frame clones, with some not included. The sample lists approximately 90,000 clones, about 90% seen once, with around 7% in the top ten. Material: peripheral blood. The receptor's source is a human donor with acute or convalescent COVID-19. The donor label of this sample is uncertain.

CDR3 sequence: CASSPGQGYSYEQYF. CDR3 bases: TGTGCCAGCAGCCCGGGACAGGGGTACTCCTACGAGCAGTACTTC. The V call is TRBV11-2, the J call TRBJ2-7, with 10 positions matching TRBD1. This CDR3 region has 15 residues. CDR1 and CDR2 (germline): SGHAT, FQNNGV. The V and J ends lost 5 bases and 0 bases, in that order; junction bases with no gene match: 4.